This TCR beta chain was sequenced during a study of vaccination and CD4 T cells after COVID-19. Study-wide points: Spike mono-reactivity was evident in 304 of the 307 vaccine-specific clones derived from convalescent patients.

Treatment noted: approximately 9-day PBMC culture with coronavirus spike peptide pools or control peptides (ViraFEST assay). Antigen-specific T cell expansion with peptide pools preceded TCR sequencing in the ViraFEST approach. As for this clonotype: Its antigen is as yet unknown.

Researchers used the Oncomine TCR Beta short-read assay to sequence DNA from cultured CD4+ T cells. TCRdb re-derived calls from the PCR reads in MiXCR, one entry per CDR3 protein. Of about 22,000 distinct CDR3 sequences detected, 32% appear once; the ten largest clones hold approximately 13%. Germline values: CDR1 GTSNPN, CDR2 SVGIG (reference sequence). This CDR3 comprises 15 residues. V lost 0 bases and J 5 bases, leaving 14 bases between the germline ends. The gene calls are TRBV30 and TRBJ2-4; D is possibly TRBD1 (6 bases). The sample consisted of cultured CD4+ T cells from blood. This clonotype was sampled from a human donor with COVID-19. The CDR3 nucleotides are TGTGCCTGGAGTGTACGTGGGCAGGGGCAAAACATTCAGTACTTC. This gives the protein CAWSVRGQGQNIQYF.